The next 31 T cell receptor beta chains were all read from a single sample in a study of tumor and adjacent non-tumor tissue in lung cancer. TCRbeta libraries were built with three rounds of nested PCR, modified from ARM-PCR. TCRdb processed the multiplex PCR reads anew with MiXCR; each CDR3 protein has one entry. The table includes more than 85,000 distinct CDR3 sequences, 61% detected once. This sample's RNA came from whole unsorted tissue. The material sequenced was lung tumor tissue. The receptors derive from an older man with non-small cell lung cancer.

By sample fraction, this clonotype is medium-sized. The chain joins TRBV11-2 to TRBJ2-1; weak D call: TRBD2 (5 bases). Trimming shortened V by 3 bases and J by 6 bases, and 9 bases separated the two germline ends. The CDR3 spans 13 residues. Germline assignment: CDR1 SGHAT and CDR2 FQNNGV. This chain's CDR3 is CASSFVGGNEQFF. In DNA, the CDR3 is TGTGCCAGCAGCTTCGTAGGAGGCAATGAGCAGTTCTTC.

Notes on this clonotype: One junction end disagrees with the germline gene, perhaps due to a read error. Here the CDR3 reads CASSQQTAGLDTGELFF. Written as DNA, the CDR3 is TGCGCCAGCAGCCAACAGACAGCCGGGTTGGACACAGGGGAGCTGTTTTTT. The rearrangement uses TRBV4-1 and TRBJ2-2, with TRBD1 as a possible D gene (5 bases). CDR3 length equals 17 residues. Per the germline V gene, CDR1 is MGHRA and CDR2 is YSYEKL.

Note on this clonotype: A junction boundary mismatches the germline segment, possibly from a read error. The CDR3 DNA sequence: TGTGCCAGCAGCTCATACGTAACCACAGCTACGCAGTATTTT. It yields the protein CASSSYVTTATQYF. The rearrangement links TRBV11-2 to TRBJ2-3, with D unclear. From germline, CDR1 is SGHAT and CDR2 FQNNGV. The CDR3 sequence is 14 residues long.

About this clonotype itself: The germline gene is not matched at one end of the junction; a read error may be the cause. This chain's CDR3 is CAGSSHFGAEAFF. The DNA for the CDR3 is TGTGCCGGCAGCTCGCATTTTGGGGCTGAAGCTTTTTTT. The chain carries TRBV11-2 and TRBJ1-1, with D possibly being TRBD1 (5 bases). The length of the CDR3 is 13 residues. The germline gives CDR1 SGHAT, CDR2 FQNNGV.

This clonotype occurred a few times. With a much larger clone just one base away, this may be a read error. The chain carries TRBV6-5 and TRBJ2-7; 12 bases align to TRBD2. The CDR3 runs 15 residues. V lost 7 bases, J lost 4 bases, and 8 bases stayed unmatched. Germline lookup yields CDR1 MNHEY and CDR2 SVGAGI. DNA of the CDR3: TGTGCCAGCAATGCCGGACTAGCGGGACTTTACGAGCAGTACTTC. Translated: CASNAGLAGLYEQYF.

This clonotype was observed a handful of times. Given a much more abundant clone one base away, this may be a read error. V usage is TRBV12-3 or TRBV12-4 and J usage is TRBJ2-7; unclear D gene. Trimming took 6 bases from V and 5 from J, leaving 8 bases between them. The CDR3 runs 11 residues. CDR3 amino acids: CASSSIDEQYF. CDR3 nucleotides: TGTGCCAGCAGCTCTATTGACGAGCAGTACTTC.

The V and J genes are TRBV19 and TRBJ1-1; D is ambiguous. The CDR3 extends over 14 amino acids. Germline values: CDR1 LNHDA, CDR2 SQIVND (reference sequence). The CDR3 reads CTTWWGGFGTEAFF. DNA of the CDR3: TGTACCACCTGGTGGGGTGGCTTCGGTACTGAAGCTTTCTTT.

Comments on this clonotype: Compared with germline, one end of the junction differs, possibly owing to a read error. This chain connects TRBV11-2 to TRBJ2-3; no clear D. The CDR3 has 16 amino acids. Germline V gene sequence: CDR1 SGHAT, CDR2 FQNNGV. CDR3 in DNA: TGTGCCAGCAGCTTAGGCAGGACGACTGGCACAGTTACGCAGTATTTT. Translation: CASSLGRTTGTVTQYF.

Turning to this clonotype: This may arise from a read error, as a much more abundant clone is one base away. This chain connects TRBV12-3 or TRBV12-4 to TRBJ2-5; perhaps TRBD2 as D (5 bases). The CDR3 extends over 13 amino acids. The CDR3 DNA reads as TGTGACAGCGCCGTACGAGGCGGGGAGACCCAGTACTTC. This encodes CDSAVRGGETQYF.

CDR3 DNA sequence: TGTGCCAGCAGCTTAGCCCTTTCCACTAGCGCCATCACTCCGCAGTATTTT. It specifies CASSLALSTSAITPQYF. This chain connects TRBV7-9 to TRBJ2-3, with TRBD2 matching over 7 bases. CDR3 length: 17 residues. Germline CDR1 is SEHNR and CDR2 is FQNEAQ (reference sequence). V lost 0 bases and J lost 10; bases outside the gene matches: 16. The full variable domain, its missing parts supplied by reference TRBV7-9 and TRBJ2-3, is DTGVSQNPRHKITKRGQNVTFRCDPISEHNRLYWYRQTLGQGPEFLTYFQNEAQLEKSRLLSDRFSAERPKGSFSTLEIQRTEQGDSAMYLCASSLALSTSAITPQYFGPGTRLTVL.

Worth noting for this clonotype: Germline and junction disagree at one end, which may indicate a read error. The rearrangement links TRBV6-5 to TRBJ1-6, with 8 positions matching TRBD1. This CDR3 has 14 residues. Germline V gives CDR1 MNHEY, CDR2 SVGAGI. The DNA of the CDR3 is TGTGCTACTTCCTTGACAGGGGAAAATTTACCCCTCCAGTTT. Translation: CATSLTGENLPLQF.

For this clonotype: This may come from a read error, since a much larger clone is one base off. The gene calls are TRBV14 and TRBJ2-5; the D is unclear. CDR1 and CDR2 (germline): SGHDN, FVKESK. The CDR3 consists of 14 residues. Trimming removed 0 bases from V and 3 bases from J, with 8 bases in between. CDR3 DNA: TGTGCCAGCAGCCAAGATCATGGGAAAGAGACCCAGTACTTC. Translation: CASSQDHGKETQYF.

This clonotype was counted ten times or more. The rearrangement uses TRBV29-1 and TRBJ2-7; D remains unclear. The CDR3 totals 11 residues. The germline CDR1 and CDR2 sequences are SQVTM and ANQGSEA. Trimming cost V 4 bases and J 2 bases, with 6 bases left between them. This CDR3 reads CSVGVAYEQYF. In DNA, the CDR3 is TGCAGCGTTGGGGTAGCCTACGAGCAGTACTTC.

This clonotype was seen a single time. One end of the junction fails to match germline, which may point to a read error. The CDR3 protein is CASGQDGASTDTRYF. In DNA form, the CDR3 reads TGTGCCAGCGGCCAAGATGGAGCTAGCACAGATACGCGGTATTTT. The chain links TRBV4-1 to TRBJ2-3, with a tentative D call TRBD2 (5 bases). The CDR3 has 15 residues. Germline loops: CDR1 MGHRA, CDR2 YSYEKL.

Concerning this clonotype itself: The missing conserved phenylalanine or tryptophan at the end of this CDR3 makes a read error likely. The DNA is omitted, as the CDR3 cannot be located on it reliably, and the CDR3 follows TCRdb's listing. This chain connects TRBV11-2 to TRBJ2-3; the table's TRBD2 call for D was not verified on the DNA. Ends included, the CDR3 has 18 residues. Germline V lookup: CDR1 SGHAT, CDR2 FQNNGV. The CDR3 here is CASSTGLAGPLSTDTHYL.

This clonotype was seen many times. This chain links TRBV7-8 with TRBJ2-1, with a weak D call TRBD1 (5 bases). V shed 1 base and J shed 4 bases, with 11 bases lying between them. Germline CDR1 is SGHVS and CDR2 is FQNEAQ. CDR3 length: 15 residues. This CDR3 reads CASSLEADTYNEQFF. The CDR3 DNA reads as TGTGCCAGCAGCTTAGAGGCGGACACATACAATGAGCAGTTCTTC. The full variable domain, rest sourced from reference TRBV7-8 and TRBJ2-1, is GAGVSQSPRYKVAKRGQDVALRCDPISGHVSLFWYQQALGQGPEFLTYFQNEAQLDKSGLPSDRFFAERPEGSVSTLKIQRTQQEDSAVYLCASSLEADTYNEQFFGPGTRLTVL.

A word on this clonotype: Mismatch with germline at one junction end may stem from a read error. The rearrangement joins TRBV6-5 to TRBJ1-1; 9 nucleotides line up with TRBD1. This CDR3 region has 15 residues. Germline V gene data show CDR1 as MNHEY and CDR2 as SVGAGI. This chain's CDR3 is CANSQHGTGLTEAFF. The CDR3 coding sequence is TGTGCCAACAGTCAACACGGGACAGGGCTCACTGAAGCCTTCTTT.

Worth noting for this clonotype: A single base separates this from a much larger clone, so it may be a read error. CDR3 in DNA: TGTGTCAGCAGTTCTCGACGAGGCTACACCTTC. Translation gives CVSSSRRGYTF. The chain joins TRBV28 to TRBJ1-2; D unresolved. Germline CDR1 reads MDHEN; CDR2 reads SYDVKM. The CDR3 is 11 amino acids.

To note about this clonotype: Because it lacks the conserved phenylalanine or tryptophan at the end, this CDR3 is likely a read error. The chain joins TRBV6-2 or TRBV6-3 to TRBJ1-2; D gene ambiguous. The CDR3 sequence is 14 residues long. Germline lookup yields CDR1 MNHEY and CDR2 SVGEGT. This CDR3 reads CTSSLDGAGRGYTS. In DNA form, the CDR3 reads TGTACCAGCTCGTTAGACGGAGCAGGAAGGGGCTACACCTCC.

The sample holds a few counts of this clonotype. One base away lies a much larger clone, so this may be a sequencing read error. This chain uses TRBV5-1 with TRBJ1-5; no reliable D call. Germline values: CDR1 SGHRS, CDR2 YFSETQ. This CDR3 region has 15 residues. The V end was cut by 0 bases, the J end by 1 base, with 8 bases between. The CDR3 here is CASSLGPGSNQPQHF. CDR3 sequence (DNA): TGCGCCAGCAGCTTGGGCCCCGGGAGCAATCAGCCCCAGCATTTT.

This clonotype was observed at least ten times. The chain links TRBV6-5 to TRBJ1-4, with unresolved D. This CDR3 has 14 amino acids. Germline loops: CDR1 MNHEY, CDR2 SVGAGI. V lost 4 bases and J lost 4, with 10 bases in between. CDR3 sequence (DNA): TGTGCCAGCAGTTCCTCTGATTATAATGAAAAACTGTTTTTT. This encodes CASSSSDYNEKLFF.

There are a few counts of this clonotype. This chain links TRBV29-1 with TRBJ1-4; maybe TRBD1 (5 bases). Germline CDR1 and CDR2: SQVTM and ANQGSEA. This CDR3 is 14 amino acids long. Trimming shortened V by 3 bases and J by 8 bases, and 16 bases separated the two germline ends. CDR3 bases: TGCAGCGTTGAGATTGTTCAGGGAGGAGAAAAACTGTTTTTT. It encodes CSVEIVQGGEKLFF.

This chain uses TRBV20-1 with TRBJ2-4; unclear D gene. The V end was cut by 7 bases, the J end by 1 base, with 14 bases between. This CDR3 is 14 amino acids long. Germline V gene sequence: CDR1 DFQATT, CDR2 SNEGSKA (reference sequence). The CDR3 sequence is CSETIVVAKNIQYF. The CDR3, as DNA: TGCAGTGAAACGATCGTCGTTGCCAAAAACATTCAGTACTTC.

The CDR3 reads CANMGGQAHCRQYF. In DNA form, the CDR3 reads TGTGCCAACATGGGAGGACAGGCACATTGTAGGCAGTACTTC. This chain joins TRBV11-3 and TRBJ2-7; a weak D match, TRBD1 (7 bases). CDR3 size: 14 residues. Germline-derived CDR1 and CDR2 are SGHNT and YENEEA. Trimming cost V 10 bases and J 9 bases, with 25 bases left between them.

The rearrangement uses TRBV6-6 and TRBJ2-1; D is perhaps TRBD1 (6 bases). Trimming left V 6 bases short and J 7 bases short, with 10 bases between. Germline CDR1 is MNHNY and CDR2 is SVGAGI (reference sequence). The CDR3 covers 12 residues. CDR3 loop: CASRWTVNEQFF. The CDR3 DNA reads as TGTGCCAGCAGATGGACAGTAAATGAGCAGTTCTTC.

Turning to this clonotype: A read error may produce the germline difference seen at one junction end. This sequence joins TRBV5-6 and TRBJ1-2; D perhaps matches TRBD1 (6 bases). Germline V CDR1 and CDR2: SGHDT, YYEEEE. The CDR3 has 15 amino acids. Written as DNA, the CDR3 is TGTGCCAGCAGCTTGCTGGGACAACGTCTCTATGACTACACCTTC. This codes for CASSLLGQRLYDYTF.

This clonotype showed up many times. The chain has TRBV5-1 and TRBJ2-7; D tentatively reads TRBD1 or TRBD2 (5 bases each). Trimming took off 0 bases at V and 6 bases at J, with 19 bases between the two ends. Germline CDR1 and CDR2: SGHRS and YFSETQ. The CDR3 spans 16 residues. CDR3 DNA sequence: TGCGCCAGCAGCTTGGGGCATCGGGACGTCGACTCCGAGCAGTACTTC. Its protein product is CASSLGHRDVDSEQYF.

This clonotype was picked up many times. The chain uses TRBV7-9 and TRBJ2-2; D is tentatively TRBD1 or TRBD2 (5 bases each). V lost 5 bases to trimming and J lost 9 bases, with 19 bases between them. The CDR3 contains 15 residues. Germline V gives CDR1 SEHNR, CDR2 FQNEAQ (reference sequence). CDR3 sequence reads: CASSLGALIIRELFF. In DNA, the CDR3 is TGTGCCAGCAGCCTCGGGGCCCTCATTATAAGGGAGCTGTTTTTT.

Regarding this clonotype: Given a much more abundant clone one base away, this may be a read error. The chain joins TRBV30 to TRBJ2-7; D tentatively fits TRBD1 or TRBD2 (5 bases each). Deletions cut 3 bases from V and 7 bases from J, with 19 bases between. This CDR3 contains 14 residues. CDR1 and CDR2 (germline): GTSNPN, SVGIG (reference sequence). The CDR3 DNA reads TGTGCCTGGAGCATGTGGGACGGAGGTCGGGAGCAGTACTTC. It encodes CAWSMWDGGREQYF.

This clonotype was observed many times. This rearrangement joins TRBV6-5 to TRBJ2-5; D perhaps matches TRBD2 (5 bases). This CDR3 has 16 residues. V was trimmed by 5 bases and J by 4 bases, leaving 20 bases between them. Germline lookup yields CDR1 MNHEY and CDR2 SVGAGI. The CDR3 loop is CASSPWAGGLGETQYF. For the CDR3, the DNA is TGTGCCAGCAGTCCCTGGGCGGGTGGATTAGGAGAGACCCAGTACTTC.

Comments on this clonotype: Germline and junction disagree at one end, which may indicate a read error. The rearrangement uses TRBV6-5 and TRBJ2-7, with TRBD1 matching over 9 bases. Germline V lookup: CDR1 MNHEY, CDR2 SVGAGI. The CDR3 has 15 amino acids. As DNA, the CDR3 is TGTACCAGTAGTTACGTGACAGGGGGTCTAAACGAGCAATACTTC. Its translation is CTSSYVTGGLNEQYF.